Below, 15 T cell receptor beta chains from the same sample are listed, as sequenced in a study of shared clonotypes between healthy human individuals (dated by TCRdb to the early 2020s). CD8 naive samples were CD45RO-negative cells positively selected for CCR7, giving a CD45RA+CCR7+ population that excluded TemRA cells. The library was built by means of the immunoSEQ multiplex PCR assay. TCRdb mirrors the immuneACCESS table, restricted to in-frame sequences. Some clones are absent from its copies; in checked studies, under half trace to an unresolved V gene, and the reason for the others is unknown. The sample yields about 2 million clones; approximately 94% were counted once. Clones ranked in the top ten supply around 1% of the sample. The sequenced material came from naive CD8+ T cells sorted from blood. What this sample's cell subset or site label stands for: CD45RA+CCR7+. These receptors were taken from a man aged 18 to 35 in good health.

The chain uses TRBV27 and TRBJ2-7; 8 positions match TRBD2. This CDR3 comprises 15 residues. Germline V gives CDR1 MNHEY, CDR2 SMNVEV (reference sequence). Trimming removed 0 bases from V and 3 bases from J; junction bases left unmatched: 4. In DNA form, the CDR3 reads TGTGCCAGCAGTTTATCCGCGGGAGGCCGCTACGAGCAGTACTTC. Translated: CASSLSAGGRYEQYF.

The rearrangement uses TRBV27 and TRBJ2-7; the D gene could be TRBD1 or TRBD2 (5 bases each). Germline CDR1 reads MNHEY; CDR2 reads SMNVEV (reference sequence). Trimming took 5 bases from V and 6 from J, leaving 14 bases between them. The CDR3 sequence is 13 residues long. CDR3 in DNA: TGTGCCAGCAGTCACGGGACCTTGTCCGAGCAGTACTTC. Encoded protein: CASSHGTLSEQYF.

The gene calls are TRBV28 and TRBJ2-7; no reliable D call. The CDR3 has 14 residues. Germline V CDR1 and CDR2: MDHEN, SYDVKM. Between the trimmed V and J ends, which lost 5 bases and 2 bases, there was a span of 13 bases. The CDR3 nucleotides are TGTGCCAGCAGTACCCTAGGGTCGGCCTACGAGCAGTACTTC. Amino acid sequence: CASSTLGSAYEQYF.

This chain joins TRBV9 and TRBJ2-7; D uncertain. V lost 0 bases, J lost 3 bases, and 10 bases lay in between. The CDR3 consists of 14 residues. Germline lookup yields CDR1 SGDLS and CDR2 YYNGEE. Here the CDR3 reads CASSVDVRNYEQYF. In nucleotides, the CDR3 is TGTGCCAGCAGCGTAGACGTCAGGAACTACGAGCAGTACTTC.

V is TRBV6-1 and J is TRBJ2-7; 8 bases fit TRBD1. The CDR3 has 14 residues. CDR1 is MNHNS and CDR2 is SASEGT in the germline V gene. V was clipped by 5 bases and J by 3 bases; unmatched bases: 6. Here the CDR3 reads CASSPGQAFYEQYF. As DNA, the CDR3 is TGTGCCAGCAGTCCGGGACAGGCCTTCTACGAGCAGTACTTC.

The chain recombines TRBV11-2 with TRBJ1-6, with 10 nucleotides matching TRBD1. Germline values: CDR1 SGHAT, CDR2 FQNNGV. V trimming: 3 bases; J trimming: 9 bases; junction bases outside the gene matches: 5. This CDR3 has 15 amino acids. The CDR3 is CASSFGQGEGSPLHF. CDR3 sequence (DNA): TGTGCCAGCAGCTTTGGACAGGGGGAAGGTTCACCCCTCCACTTT.

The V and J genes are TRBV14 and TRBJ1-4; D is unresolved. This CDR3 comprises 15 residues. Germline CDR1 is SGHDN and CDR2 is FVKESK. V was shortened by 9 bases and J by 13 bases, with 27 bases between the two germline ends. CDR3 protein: CASGGASSSGGRLFF. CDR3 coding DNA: TGTGCCAGTGGCGGCGCCAGCAGCTCAGGTGGTAGACTGTTTTTT. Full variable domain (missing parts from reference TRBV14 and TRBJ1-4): EAGVTQFPSHSVIEKGQTVTLRCDPISGHDNLYWYRRVMGKEIKFLLHFVKESKQDESGMPNNRFLAERTGGTYSTLKVQPAELEDSGVYFCASGGASSSGGRLFFGSGTQLSVL.

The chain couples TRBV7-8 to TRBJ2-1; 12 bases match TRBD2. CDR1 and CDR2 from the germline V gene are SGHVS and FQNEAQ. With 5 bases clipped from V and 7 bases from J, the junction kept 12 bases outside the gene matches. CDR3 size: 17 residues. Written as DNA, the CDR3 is TGTGCCAGCAGCCCAGATCTAGCGGGAGGGAGGATGAATGAGCAGTTCTTC. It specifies CASSPDLAGGRMNEQFF.

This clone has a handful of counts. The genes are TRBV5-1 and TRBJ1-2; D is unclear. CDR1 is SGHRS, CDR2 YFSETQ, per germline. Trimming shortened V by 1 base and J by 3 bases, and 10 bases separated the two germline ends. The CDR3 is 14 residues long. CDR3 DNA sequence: TGCGCCAGCAGCTTGAACAGAGTTTACTATGGCTACACCTTC. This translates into CASSLNRVYYGYTF. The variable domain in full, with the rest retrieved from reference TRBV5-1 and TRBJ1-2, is KAGVTQTPRYLIKTRGQQVTLSCSPISGHRSVSWYQQTPGQGLQFLFEYFSETQRNKGNFPGRFSGRQFSNSRSEMNVSTLELGDSALYLCASSLNRVYYGYTFGSGTRLTVV.

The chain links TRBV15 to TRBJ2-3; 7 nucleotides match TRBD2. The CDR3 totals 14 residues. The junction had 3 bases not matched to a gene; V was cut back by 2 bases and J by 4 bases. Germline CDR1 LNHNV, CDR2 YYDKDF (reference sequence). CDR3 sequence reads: CATSRWEGSDTQYF. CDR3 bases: TGTGCCACCAGCAGATGGGAGGGTTCAGATACGCAGTATTTT.

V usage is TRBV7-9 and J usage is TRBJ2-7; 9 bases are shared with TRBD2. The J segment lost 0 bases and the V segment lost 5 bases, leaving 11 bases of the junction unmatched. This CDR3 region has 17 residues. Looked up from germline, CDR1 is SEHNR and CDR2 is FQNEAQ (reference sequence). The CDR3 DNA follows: TGTGCCAGCAGCAGCTATGAGGCTAGCGGGGTCTCCTACGAGCAGTACTTC. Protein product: CASSSYEASGVSYEQYF.

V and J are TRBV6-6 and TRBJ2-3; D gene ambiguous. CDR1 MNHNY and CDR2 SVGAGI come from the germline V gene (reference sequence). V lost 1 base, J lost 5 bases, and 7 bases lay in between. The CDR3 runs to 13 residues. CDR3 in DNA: TGTGCCAGCAGTTACTACCGCGTAGATACGCAGTATTTT. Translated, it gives CASSYYRVDTQYF.

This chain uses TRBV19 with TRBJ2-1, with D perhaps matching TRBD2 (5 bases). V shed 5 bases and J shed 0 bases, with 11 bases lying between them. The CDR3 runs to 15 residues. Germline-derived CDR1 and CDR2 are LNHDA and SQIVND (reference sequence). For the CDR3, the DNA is TGTGCCAGTAGTGGCGGGCATAGCTCCTACAATGAGCAGTTCTTC. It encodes CASSGGHSSYNEQFF.

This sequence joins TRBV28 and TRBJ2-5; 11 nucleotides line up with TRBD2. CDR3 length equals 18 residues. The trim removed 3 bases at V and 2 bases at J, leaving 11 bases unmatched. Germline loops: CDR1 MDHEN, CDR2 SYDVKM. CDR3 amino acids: CASSFGGGTSGVQETQYF. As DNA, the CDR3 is TGTGCCAGCAGTTTCGGAGGGGGGACTAGCGGTGTTCAAGAGACCCAGTACTTC.

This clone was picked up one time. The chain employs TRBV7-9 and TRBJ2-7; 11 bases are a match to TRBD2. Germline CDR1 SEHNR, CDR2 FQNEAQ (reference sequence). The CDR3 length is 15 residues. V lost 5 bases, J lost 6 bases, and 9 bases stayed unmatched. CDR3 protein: CASSGILTSGSEQYF. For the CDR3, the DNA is TGTGCCAGCAGCGGAATCCTCACTAGCGGGAGCGAGCAGTACTTC.